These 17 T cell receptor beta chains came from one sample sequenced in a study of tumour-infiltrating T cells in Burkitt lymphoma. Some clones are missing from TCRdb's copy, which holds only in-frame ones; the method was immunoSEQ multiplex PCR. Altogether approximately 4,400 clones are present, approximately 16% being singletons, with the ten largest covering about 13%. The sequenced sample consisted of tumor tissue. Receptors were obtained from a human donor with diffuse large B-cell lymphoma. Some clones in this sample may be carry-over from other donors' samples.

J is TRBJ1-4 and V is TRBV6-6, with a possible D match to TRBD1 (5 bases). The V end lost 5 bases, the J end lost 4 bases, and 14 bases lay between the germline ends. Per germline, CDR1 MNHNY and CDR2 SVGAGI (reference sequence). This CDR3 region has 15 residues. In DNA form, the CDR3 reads TGTGCCAGCAGTAGCCCTCGGGGCGTTAATGAAAAACTGTTTTTT. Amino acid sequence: CASSSPRGVNEKLFF.

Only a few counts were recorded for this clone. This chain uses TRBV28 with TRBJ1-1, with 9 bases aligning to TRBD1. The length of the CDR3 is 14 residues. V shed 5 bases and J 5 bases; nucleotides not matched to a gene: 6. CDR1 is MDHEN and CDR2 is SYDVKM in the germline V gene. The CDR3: CASSTGQGTTEAFF. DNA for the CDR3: TGTGCCAGCAGTACAGGACAGGGGACGACTGAAGCTTTCTTT.

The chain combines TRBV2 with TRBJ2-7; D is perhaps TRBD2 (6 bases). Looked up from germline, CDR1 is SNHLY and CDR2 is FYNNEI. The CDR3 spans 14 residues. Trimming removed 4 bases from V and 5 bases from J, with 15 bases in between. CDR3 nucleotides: TGTGCCAGCAGTGGGTTGAACGGGAGAGACGAGCAGTACTTC. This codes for CASSGLNGRDEQYF.

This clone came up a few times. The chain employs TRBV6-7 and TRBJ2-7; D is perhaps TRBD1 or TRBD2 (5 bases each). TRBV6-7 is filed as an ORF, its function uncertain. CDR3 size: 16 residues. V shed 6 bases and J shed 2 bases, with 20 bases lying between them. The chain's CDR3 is CASSRRRQGKPYEQYF. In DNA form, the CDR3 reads TGTGCCAGCAGCCGACGGAGGCAGGGCAAACCCTACGAGCAGTACTTC.

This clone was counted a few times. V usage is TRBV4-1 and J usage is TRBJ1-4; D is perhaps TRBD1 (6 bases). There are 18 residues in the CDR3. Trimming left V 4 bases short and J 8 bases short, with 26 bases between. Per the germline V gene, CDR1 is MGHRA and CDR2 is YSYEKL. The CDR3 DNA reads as TGCGCCAGCAGCCGCGGACAAGTCCGGGGGCTCTTGAGAGAAAAACTGTTTTTT. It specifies CASSRGQVRGLLREKLFF.

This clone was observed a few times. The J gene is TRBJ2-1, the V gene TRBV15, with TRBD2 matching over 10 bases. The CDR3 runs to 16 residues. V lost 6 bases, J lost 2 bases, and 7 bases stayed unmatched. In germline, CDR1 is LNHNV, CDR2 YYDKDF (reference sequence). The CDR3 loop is CATRSSGTSAYNEQFF. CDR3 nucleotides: TGTGCCACCAGATCATCCGGGACTAGCGCCTACAATGAGCAGTTCTTC. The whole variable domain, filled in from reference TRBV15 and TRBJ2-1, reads DAMVIQNPRYQVTQFGKPVTLSCSQTLNHNVMYWYQQKSSQAPKLLFHYYDKDFNNEADTPDNFQSRRPNTSFCFLDIRSPGLGDTAMYLCATRSSGTSAYNEQFFGPGTRLTVL.

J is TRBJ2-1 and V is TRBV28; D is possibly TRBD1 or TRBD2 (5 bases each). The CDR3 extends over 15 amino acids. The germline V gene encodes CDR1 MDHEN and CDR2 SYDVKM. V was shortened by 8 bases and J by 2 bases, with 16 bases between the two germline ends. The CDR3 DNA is TGTGCCAGCGAAAAGGGGAGCGGCGCCTACAATGAGCAGTTCTTC. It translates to CASEKGSGAYNEQFF.

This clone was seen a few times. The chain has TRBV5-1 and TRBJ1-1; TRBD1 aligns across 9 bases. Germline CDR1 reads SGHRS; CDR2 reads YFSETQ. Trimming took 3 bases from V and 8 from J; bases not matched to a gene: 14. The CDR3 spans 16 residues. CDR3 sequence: CASSSPPGQGPREAFF. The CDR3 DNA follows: TGCGCCAGCAGCTCGCCACCGGGACAGGGACCCAGAGAAGCTTTCTTT.

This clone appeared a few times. CDR3 DNA sequence: TGTGCCAGCAGTTACTCGAACACTGAAGCTTTCTTT. It codes for CASSYSNTEAFF. The chain uses TRBV6-5 and TRBJ1-1; D unresolved. Per germline, CDR1 MNHEY and CDR2 SVGAGI. CDR3 length equals 12 residues. V was clipped by 0 bases and J by 1 base, with 0 bases between them.

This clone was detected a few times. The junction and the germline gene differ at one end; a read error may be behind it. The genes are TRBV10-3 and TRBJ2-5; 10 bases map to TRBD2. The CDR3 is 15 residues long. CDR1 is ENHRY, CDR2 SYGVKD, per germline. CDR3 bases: TGTGCCACCAGTGGGGCTACTAGCGGGGACGGGACCCAGTACTTC. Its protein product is CATSGATSGDGTQYF.

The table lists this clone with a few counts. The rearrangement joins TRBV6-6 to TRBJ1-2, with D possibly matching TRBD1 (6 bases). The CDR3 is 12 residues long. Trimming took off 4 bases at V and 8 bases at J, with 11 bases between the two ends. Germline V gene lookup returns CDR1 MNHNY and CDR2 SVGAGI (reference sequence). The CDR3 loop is CASSFGQGGYTF. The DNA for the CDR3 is TGTGCCAGCAGTTTTGGGCAGGGGGGCTACACCTTC.

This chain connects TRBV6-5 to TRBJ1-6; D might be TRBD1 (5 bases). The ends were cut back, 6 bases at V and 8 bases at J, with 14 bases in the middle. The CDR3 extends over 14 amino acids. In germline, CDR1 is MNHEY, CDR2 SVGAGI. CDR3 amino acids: CASRTGSRDSPLHF. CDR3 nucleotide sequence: TGTGCCAGCAGAACGGGGAGCAGGGATTCACCCCTCCACTTT.

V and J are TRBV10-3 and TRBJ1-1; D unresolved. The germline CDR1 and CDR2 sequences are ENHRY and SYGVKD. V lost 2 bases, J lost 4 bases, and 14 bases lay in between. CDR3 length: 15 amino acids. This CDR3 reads CAISEGLSGGTEAFF. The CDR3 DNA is TGTGCCATCAGTGAGGGCCTCTCAGGAGGCACTGAAGCTTTCTTT.

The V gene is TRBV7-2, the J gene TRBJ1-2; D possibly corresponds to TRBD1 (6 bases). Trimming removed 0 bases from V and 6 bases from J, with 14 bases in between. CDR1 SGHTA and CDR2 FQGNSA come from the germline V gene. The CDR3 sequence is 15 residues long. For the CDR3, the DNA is TGTGCCAGCAGCTTAGCGGGGTACAGGGTGAATGGCTACACCTTC. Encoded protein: CASSLAGYRVNGYTF.

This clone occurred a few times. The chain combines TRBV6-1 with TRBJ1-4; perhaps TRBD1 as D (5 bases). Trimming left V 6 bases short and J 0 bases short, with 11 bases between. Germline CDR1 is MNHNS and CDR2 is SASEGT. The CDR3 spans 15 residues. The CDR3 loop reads CASRRQFTTNEKLFF. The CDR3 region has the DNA TGTGCCAGCAGACGACAGTTCACAACTAATGAAAAACTGTTTTTT.

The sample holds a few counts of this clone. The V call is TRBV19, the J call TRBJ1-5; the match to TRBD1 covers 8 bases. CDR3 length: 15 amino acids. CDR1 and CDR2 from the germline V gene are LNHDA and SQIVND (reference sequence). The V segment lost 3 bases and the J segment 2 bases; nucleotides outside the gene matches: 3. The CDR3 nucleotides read TGTGCCAGTAGTATCGGGACAGGAGGCAATCAGCCCCAGCATTTT. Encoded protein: CASSIGTGGNQPQHF.

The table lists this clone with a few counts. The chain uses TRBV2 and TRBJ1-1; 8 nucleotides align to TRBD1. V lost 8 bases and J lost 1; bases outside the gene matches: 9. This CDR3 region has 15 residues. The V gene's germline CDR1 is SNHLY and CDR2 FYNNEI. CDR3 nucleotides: TGTGCCAGCGGAGGACAGGGCAGATGGAACACTGAAGCTTTCTTT. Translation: CASGGQGRWNTEAFF.